A selection of T cell receptor beta chains follows, all from one sample in a study of T cells in Graves' hyperthyroidism and ophthalmopathy. TCRdb independently ran MiXCR on the multiplex PCR reads; one entry per CDR3 protein. The sample shows 480,000 or so distinct CDR3 sequences, about 46% of them seen only once. The sample taken for sequencing was peripheral blood or thyroid tissue (not recorded which). These receptors came from an adult woman with Graves' disease, either hyperthyroidism or ophthalmopathy (not recorded which). CDR3s include the opening cysteine and the closing phenylalanine or tryptophan. A D gene is named only where the DNA matches it firmly. Some rows mark clone size as missing; the rest say once, few, many or name a class of expanded clone.

cdr3_aa | cdr3_nt | clone_size | d_call | j_call | v_call
CSARGGNWGRYEQYF | TGCAGTGCTAGGGGGGGGAATTGGGGTCGCTACGAGCAGTACTTC | . | TRBD2 | TRBJ2-7 | TRBV20-1
CSARASRLQHF | TGCAGTGCTAGAGCCTCTCGGCTACAGCATTTT | once | . | TRBJ1-5 | TRBV20-1
CASSSSTGNYEQYF | TGTGCCAGCAGCTCCTCGACAGGGAACTACGAGCAGTACTTC | . | TRBD1 | TRBJ2-7 | TRBV12-3/TRBV12-4
CAIGKLGGQGYGYTF | TGTGCCATCGGGAAACTGGGGGGCCAGGGCTATGGCTACACCTTC | few | . | TRBJ1-2 | TRBV10-3
CASSPRPRDTQYF | TGTGCCAGCAGCCCACGCCCCCGGGATACGCAGTATTTT | . | . | TRBJ2-3 | TRBV7-2
CASSERGDAAYEQYF | TGTGCCAGCAGTGAAAGGGGGGACGCGGCCTACGAGCAGTACTTC | many | . | TRBJ2-7 | TRBV2
CASGPPDHSYEQYF | TGTGCCAGCGGCCCCCCGGATCATTCCTACGAGCAGTACTTC | . | . | TRBJ2-7 | TRBV2
CASTPDRVQETQYF | TGTGCCAGCACTCCCGACAGGGTTCAAGAGACCCAGTACTTC | few | TRBD1 | TRBJ2-5 | TRBV12-3/TRBV12-4
CASSLGGHQAFF | TGTGCCAGCAGCTTAGGGGGACATCAGGCTTTCTTT | many | . | TRBJ1-1 | TRBV7-8
CSAITSGELFF | TGCAGTGCCATTACTAGCGGGGAGCTGTTTTTT | once | . | TRBJ2-2 | TRBV20-1
CASSTEVEQYF | TGTGCCAGCAGCACAGAGGTCGAGCAGTACTTC | . | . | TRBJ2-7 | TRBV7-2
CASSDGQGKAPLHF | TGTGCCAGCAGTGACGGACAGGGGAAGGCACCCCTCCACTTT | . | TRBD1 | TRBJ1-6 | TRBV6-4
CSAARAYEAFF | TGCAGTGCCGCTAGGGCGTACGAAGCTTTCTTT | few | . | TRBJ1-1 | TRBV20-1
CASSSRQGDWGGGYTF | TGTGCCAGCAGCTCCAGACAGGGAGATTGGGGCGGCGGCTACACCTTC | . | TRBD1 | TRBJ1-2 | TRBV7-9
CASSPDRTAGELFF | TGTGCCAGCAGCCCCGACAGGACTGCCGGGGAGCTGTTTTTT | many | . | TRBJ2-2 | TRBV6-6
CASSPPGITYEQYF | TGTGCCAGCAGTCCCCCGGGAATCACCTACGAGCAGTACTTC | . | . | TRBJ2-7 | TRBV2
CASSFSTATNEKLFF | TGTGCCAGCAGCTTCTCGACAGCAACTAATGAAAAACTGTTTTTT | . | . | TRBJ1-4 | TRBV13